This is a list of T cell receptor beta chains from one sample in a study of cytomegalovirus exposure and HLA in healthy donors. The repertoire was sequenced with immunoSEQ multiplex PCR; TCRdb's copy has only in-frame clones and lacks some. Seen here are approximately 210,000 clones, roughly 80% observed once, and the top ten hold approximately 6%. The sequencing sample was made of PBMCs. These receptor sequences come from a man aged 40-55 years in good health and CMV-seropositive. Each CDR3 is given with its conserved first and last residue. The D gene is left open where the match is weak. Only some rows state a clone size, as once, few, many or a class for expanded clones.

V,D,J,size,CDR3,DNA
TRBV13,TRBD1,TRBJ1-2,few,CASSSDRGTVGYTF,TGTGCCAGCAGCTCGGACAGGGGGACGGTTGGCTACACCTTC
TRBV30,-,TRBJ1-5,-,CAWKQGNMLNQPQHF,TGTGCCTGGAAGCAGGGTAACATGCTAAATCAGCCCCAGCATTTT
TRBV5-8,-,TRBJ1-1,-,CASSFAQGNTEAFF,TGTGCCAGCAGCTTTGCACAGGGGAACACTGAAGCTTTCTTT
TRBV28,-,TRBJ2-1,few,CASSLPTSIEQFF,TGTGCCAGCAGTTTACCCACTAGTATTGAGCAGTTCTTC
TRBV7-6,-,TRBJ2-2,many,CASSPLERGTGELFF,TGTGCCAGCAGCCCACTAGAGCGAGGCACCGGGGAGCTGTTTTTT
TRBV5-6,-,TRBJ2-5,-,CASGESEDQETQYF,TGTGCCAGCGGAGAGTCGGAGGACCAAGAGACCCAGTACTTC
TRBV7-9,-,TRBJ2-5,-,CASSLAGAGETQYF,TGTGCCAGCAGCTTAGCTGGGGCTGGGGAGACCCAGTACTTC
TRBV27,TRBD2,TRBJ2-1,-,CASTPGLAGTEQFF,TGTGCCAGCACCCCGGGACTAGCGGGAACTGAGCAGTTCTTC
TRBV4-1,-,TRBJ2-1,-,CASSQGPAGLYNEQFF,TGCGCCAGCAGCCAAGGCCCGGCGGGTCTATACAATGAGCAGTTCTTC
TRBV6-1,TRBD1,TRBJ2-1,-,CASSEALRTGSSYNEQFF,TGTGCCAGCAGTGAAGCCCTCCGGACAGGGAGCTCCTACAATGAGCAGTTCTTC
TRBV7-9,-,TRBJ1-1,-,CASSSQRGAEAFF,TGTGCCAGCAGCTCTCAACGTGGGGCTGAGGCTTTCTTT
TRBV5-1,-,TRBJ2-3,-,CASSPSSGSGDTQYF,TGCGCCAGCAGCCCGAGCTCAGGGAGCGGGGATACGCAGTATTTT
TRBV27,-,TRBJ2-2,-,CASRPTRSTGELFF,TGTGCCAGCCGCCCAACCCGGAGCACCGGGGAGCTGTTTTTT
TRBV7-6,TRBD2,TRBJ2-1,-,CASSSSFLVAGGHEQFF,TGTGCCAGCAGCTCTTCCTTTTTGGTAGCGGGAGGCCATGAGCAGTTCTTC
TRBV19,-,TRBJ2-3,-,CASSIMAGLDTQYF,TGTGCCAGTAGTATAATGGCAGGGCTAGATACGCAGTATTTT
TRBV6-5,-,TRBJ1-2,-,CASSYNLGQGYGYTF,TGTGCCAGCAGTTACAATCTGGGGCAGGGCTATGGCTACACCTTC
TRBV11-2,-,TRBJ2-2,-,CASSHNFNLNTGELFF,TGTGCCAGCAGTCATAACTTCAACTTGAACACCGGGGAGCTGTTTTTT
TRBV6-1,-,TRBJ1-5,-,CASSEWADSNQPQHF,TGTGCCAGCAGTGAATGGGCAGATAGCAATCAGCCCCAGCATTTT